This T cell receptor (beta chain) was sequenced for a study of cytomegalovirus exposure and HLA in healthy donors. Germline V CDR1 and CDR2: SGHRS, YFSETQ. The V and J ends lost 4 bases and 7 bases respectively, with 23 bases between them. This CDR3 is 17 amino acids long. The PCR contained 60 Vbeta and 13 Jbeta primers. Sequencing was performed with immunoSEQ multiplex PCR; in TCRdb, only in-frame clones are kept and a portion is missing. The table lists approximately 160,000 clones, about 70% of them singletons. Sequenced: PBMCs. The receptor was derived from a woman aged 18 to 35 in good health and CMV-seropositive. The chain is built from TRBV5-1 and TRBJ2-2, with unresolved D. CDR3 loop: CASSPGYRSAFRGELFF. The CDR3 nucleotides read TGCGCCAGCAGCCCGGGTTACCGGAGTGCGTTTCGCGGGGAGCTGTTTTTT. The variable domain in full, completed from reference TRBV5-1 and TRBJ2-2, reads KAGVTQTPRYLIKTRGQQVTLSCSPISGHRSVSWYQQTPGQGLQFLFEYFSETQRNKGNFPGRFSGRQFSNSRSEMNVSTLELGDSALYLCASSPGYRSAFRGELFFGEGSRLTVL.